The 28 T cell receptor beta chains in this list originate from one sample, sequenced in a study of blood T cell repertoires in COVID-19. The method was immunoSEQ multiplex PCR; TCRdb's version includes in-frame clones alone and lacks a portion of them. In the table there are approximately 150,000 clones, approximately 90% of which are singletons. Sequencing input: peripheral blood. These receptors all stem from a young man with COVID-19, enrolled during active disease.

CDR3 DNA sequence: TGTGCCAGCAGTTTACTAGCGGTGCTAGCCAAAAACATTCAGTACTTC. This sequence encodes CASSLLAVLAKNIQYF. The chain employs TRBV28 and TRBJ2-4; 7 positions match TRBD2. This CDR3 is built from 16 residues. Unmatched junction bases numbered 4, after V lost 2 bases and J lost 0 bases. The germline V gene encodes CDR1 MDHEN and CDR2 SYDVKM.

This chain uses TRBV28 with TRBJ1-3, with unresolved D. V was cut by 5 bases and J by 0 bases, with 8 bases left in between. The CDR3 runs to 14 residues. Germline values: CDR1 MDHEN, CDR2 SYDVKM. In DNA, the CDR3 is TGTGCCAGCAGTGTCCTTCGCTCTGGAAACACCATATATTTT. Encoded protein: CASSVLRSGNTIYF.

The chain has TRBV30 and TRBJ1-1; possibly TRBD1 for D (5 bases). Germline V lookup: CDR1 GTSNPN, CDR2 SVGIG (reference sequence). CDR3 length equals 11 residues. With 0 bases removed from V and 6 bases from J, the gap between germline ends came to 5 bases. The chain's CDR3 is CAWSVGAEAFF. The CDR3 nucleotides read TGTGCCTGGAGTGTAGGGGCTGAAGCTTTCTTT.

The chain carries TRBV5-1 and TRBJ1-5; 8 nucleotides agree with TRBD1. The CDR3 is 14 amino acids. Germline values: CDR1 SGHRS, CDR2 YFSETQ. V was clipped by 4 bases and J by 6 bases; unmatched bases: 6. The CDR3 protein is CASSLTGEGQPQHF. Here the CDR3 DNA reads TGCGCCAGCAGCCTGACAGGGGAGGGTCAGCCCCAGCATTTT.

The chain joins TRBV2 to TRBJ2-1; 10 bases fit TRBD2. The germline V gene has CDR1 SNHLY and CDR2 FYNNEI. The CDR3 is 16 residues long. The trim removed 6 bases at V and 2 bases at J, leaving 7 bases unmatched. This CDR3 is CASRGPLAGAYNEQFF. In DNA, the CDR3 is TGTGCCAGCAGGGGCCCCCTAGCGGGAGCCTACAATGAGCAGTTCTTC. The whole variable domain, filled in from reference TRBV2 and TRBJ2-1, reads EPEVTQTPSHQVTQMGQEVILRCVPISNHLYFYWYRQILGQKVEFLVSFYNNEISEKSEIFDDQFSVERPDGSNFTLKIRSTKLEDSAMYFCASRGPLAGAYNEQFFGPGTRLTVL.

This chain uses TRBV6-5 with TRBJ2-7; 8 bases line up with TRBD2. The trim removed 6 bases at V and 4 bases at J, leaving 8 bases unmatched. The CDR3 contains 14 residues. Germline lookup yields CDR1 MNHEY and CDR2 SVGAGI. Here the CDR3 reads CASRAAGGSYEQYF. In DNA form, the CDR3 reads TGTGCCAGCAGGGCGGCGGGAGGCTCTTACGAGCAGTACTTC.

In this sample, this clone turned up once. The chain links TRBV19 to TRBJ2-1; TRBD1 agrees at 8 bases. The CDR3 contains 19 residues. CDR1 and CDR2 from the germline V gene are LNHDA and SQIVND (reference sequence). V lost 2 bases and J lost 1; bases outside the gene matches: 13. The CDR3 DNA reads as TGTGCCAGTAGTATATACTGGACAGGGCACCTGGGATCCTACAATGAGCAGTTCTTC. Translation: CASSIYWTGHLGSYNEQFF.

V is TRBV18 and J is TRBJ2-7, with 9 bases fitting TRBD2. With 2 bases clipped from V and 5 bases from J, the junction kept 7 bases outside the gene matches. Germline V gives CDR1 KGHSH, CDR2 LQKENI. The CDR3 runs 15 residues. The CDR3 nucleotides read TGTGCCAGCTCACCAGGGACTAGCTTCGAGGACGAGCAGTACTTC. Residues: CASSPGTSFEDEQYF.

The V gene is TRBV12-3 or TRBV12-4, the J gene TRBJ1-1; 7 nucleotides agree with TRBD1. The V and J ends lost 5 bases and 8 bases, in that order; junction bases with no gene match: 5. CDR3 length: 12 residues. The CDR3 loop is CASSLRTGEAFF. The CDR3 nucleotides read TGTGCCAGCAGTCTTCGGACAGGAGAAGCTTTCTTT.

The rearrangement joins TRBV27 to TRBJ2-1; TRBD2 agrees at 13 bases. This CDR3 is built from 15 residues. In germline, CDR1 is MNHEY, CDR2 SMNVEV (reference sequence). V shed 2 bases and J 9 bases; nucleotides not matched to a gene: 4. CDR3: CASSLRTSGSGEQFF. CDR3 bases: TGTGCCAGCAGTTTACGGACTAGCGGGAGTGGTGAGCAGTTCTTC.

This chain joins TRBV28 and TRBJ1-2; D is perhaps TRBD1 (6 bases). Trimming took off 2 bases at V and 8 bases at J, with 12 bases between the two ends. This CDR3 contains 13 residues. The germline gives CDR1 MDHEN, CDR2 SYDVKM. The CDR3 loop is CASSLRRGVGYTF. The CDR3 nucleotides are TGTGCCAGCAGTTTACGCAGGGGAGTAGGCTACACCTTC.

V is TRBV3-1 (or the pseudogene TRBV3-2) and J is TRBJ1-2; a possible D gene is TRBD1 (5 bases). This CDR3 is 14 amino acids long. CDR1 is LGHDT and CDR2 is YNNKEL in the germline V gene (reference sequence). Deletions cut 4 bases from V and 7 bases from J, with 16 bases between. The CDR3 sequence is CASSRGEGRRGYTF. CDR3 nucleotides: TGTGCCAGCAGCCGGGGGGAGGGAAGACGTGGCTACACCTTC.

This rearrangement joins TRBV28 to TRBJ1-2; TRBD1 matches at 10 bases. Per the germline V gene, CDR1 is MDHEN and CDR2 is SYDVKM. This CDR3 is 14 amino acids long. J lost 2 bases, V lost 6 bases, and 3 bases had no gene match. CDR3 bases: TGTGCCAGCAGCACGGGACAGGGGAACTATGGCTACACCTTC. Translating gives CASSTGQGNYGYTF.

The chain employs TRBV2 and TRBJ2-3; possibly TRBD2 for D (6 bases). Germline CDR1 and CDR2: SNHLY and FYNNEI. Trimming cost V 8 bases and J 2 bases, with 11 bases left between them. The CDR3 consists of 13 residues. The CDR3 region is CASVSGYTDTQYF. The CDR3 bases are TGTGCCAGCGTCAGCGGGTACACAGATACGCAGTATTTT. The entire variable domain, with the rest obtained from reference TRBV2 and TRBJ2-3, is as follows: EPEVTQTPSHQVTQMGQEVILRCVPISNHLYFYWYRQILGQKVEFLVSFYNNEISEKSEIFDDQFSVERPDGSNFTLKIRSTKLEDSAMYFCASVSGYTDTQYFGPGTRLTVL.

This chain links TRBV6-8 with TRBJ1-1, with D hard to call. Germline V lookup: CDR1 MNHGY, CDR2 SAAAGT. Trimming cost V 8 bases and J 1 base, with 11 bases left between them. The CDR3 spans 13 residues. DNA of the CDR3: TGTGCCAGCCCCCGGAGGAAGAACACTGAAGCTTTCTTT. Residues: CASPRRKNTEAFF.

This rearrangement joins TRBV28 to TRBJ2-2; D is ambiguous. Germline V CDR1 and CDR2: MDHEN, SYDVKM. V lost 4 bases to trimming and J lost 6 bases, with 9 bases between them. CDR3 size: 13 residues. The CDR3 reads CASSSLRPGELFF. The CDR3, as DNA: TGTGCCAGCAGTTCTCTACGCCCCGGGGAGCTGTTTTTT. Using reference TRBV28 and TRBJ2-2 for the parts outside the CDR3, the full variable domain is DVKVTQSSRYLVKRTGEKVFLECVQDMDHENMFWYRQDPGLGLRLIYFSYDVKMKEKGDIPEGYSVSREKKERFSLILESASTNQTSMYLCASSSLRPGELFFGEGSRLTVL.

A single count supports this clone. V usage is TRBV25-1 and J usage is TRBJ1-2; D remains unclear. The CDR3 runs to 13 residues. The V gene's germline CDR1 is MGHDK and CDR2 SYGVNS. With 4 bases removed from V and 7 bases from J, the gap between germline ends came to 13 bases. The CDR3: CASSARALGGYTF. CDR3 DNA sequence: TGTGCCAGCAGTGCACGCGCCCTAGGTGGCTACACCTTC.

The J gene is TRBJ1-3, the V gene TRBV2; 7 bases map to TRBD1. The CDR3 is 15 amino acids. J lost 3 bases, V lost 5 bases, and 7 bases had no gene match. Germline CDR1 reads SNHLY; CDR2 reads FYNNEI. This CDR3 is CASSYAGGGGNTIYF. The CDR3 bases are TGTGCCAGCAGTTACGCAGGGGGTGGTGGAAACACCATATATTTT.

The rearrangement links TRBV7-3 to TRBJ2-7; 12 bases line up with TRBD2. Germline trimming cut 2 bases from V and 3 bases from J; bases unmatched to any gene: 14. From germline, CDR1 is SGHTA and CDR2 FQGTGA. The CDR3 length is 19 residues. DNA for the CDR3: TGTGCCAGCAGCTTACTCGGGACCCCCGGACTAGCGGGGCACTACGAGCAGTACTTC. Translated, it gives CASSLLGTPGLAGHYEQYF.

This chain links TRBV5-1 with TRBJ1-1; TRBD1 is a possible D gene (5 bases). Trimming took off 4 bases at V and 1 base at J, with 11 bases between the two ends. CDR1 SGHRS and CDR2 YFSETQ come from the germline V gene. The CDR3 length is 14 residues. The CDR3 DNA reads TGCGCCAGCAGCAGGAAAGACAGGAACACTGAAGCTTTCTTT. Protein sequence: CASSRKDRNTEAFF.

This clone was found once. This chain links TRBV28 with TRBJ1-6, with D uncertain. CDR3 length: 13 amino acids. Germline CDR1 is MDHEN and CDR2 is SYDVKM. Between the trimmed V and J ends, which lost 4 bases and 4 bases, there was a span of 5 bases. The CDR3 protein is CASSSTYNSPLHF. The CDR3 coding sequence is TGTGCCAGCAGTTCCACTTATAATTCACCCCTCCACTTT.

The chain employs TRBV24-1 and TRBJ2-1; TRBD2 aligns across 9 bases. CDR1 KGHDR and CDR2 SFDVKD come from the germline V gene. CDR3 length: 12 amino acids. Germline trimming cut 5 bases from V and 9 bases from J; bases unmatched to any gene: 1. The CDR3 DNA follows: TGTGCCACCAGTGTGACTAGCGGTGAGCAGTTCTTC. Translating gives CATSVTSGEQFF.

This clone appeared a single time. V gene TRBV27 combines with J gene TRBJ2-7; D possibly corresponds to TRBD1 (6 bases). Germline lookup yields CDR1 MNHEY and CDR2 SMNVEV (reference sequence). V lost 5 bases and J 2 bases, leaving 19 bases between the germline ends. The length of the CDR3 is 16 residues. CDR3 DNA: TGTGCCAGCAGTGATTATCGGACGGGACAACCCTACGAGCAGTACTTC. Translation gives CASSDYRTGQPYEQYF.

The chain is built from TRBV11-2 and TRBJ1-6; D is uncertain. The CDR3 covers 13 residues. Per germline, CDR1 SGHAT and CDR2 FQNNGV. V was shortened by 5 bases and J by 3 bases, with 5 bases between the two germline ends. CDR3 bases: TGTGCCAGCAGCCCGAGCTATAATTCACCCCTCCACTTT. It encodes CASSPSYNSPLHF.

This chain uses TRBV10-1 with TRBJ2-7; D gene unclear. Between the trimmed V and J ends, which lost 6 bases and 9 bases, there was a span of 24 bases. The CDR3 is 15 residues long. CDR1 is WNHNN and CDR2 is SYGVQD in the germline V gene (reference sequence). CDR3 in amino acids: CASSDPNLSSSRQYF. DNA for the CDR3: TGCGCCAGCAGCGATCCTAATTTATCCTCGTCGCGGCAGTACTTC.

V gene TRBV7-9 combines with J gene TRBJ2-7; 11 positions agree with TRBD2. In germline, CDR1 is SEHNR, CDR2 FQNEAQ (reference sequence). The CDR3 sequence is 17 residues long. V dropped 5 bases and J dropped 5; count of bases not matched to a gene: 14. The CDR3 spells CASSPIAGGPHSHEQYF. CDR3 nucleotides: TGTGCCAGCAGCCCCATAGCGGGAGGGCCTCATTCCCACGAGCAGTACTTC.

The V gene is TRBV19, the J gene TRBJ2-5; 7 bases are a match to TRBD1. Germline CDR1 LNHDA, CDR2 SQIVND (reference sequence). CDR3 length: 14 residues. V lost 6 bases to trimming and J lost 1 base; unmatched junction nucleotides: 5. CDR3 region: CASRQRDSQETQYF. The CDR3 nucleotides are TGTGCCAGTAGACAAAGGGACAGCCAAGAGACCCAGTACTTC.

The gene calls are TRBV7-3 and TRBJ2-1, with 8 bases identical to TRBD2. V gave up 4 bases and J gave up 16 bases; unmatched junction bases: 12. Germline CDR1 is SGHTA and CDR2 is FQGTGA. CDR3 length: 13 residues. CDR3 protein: CASSSNPSGFSFF. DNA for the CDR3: TGTGCCAGCAGCTCGAACCCTAGCGGGTTCAGTTTCTTC.